This T cell receptor (beta chain) stems from a study of T cells in Graves' hyperthyroidism and ophthalmopathy. Broader study findings: Blood held most thyroid clonotypes expanded above 0.001 frequency. Ophthalmopathy cases were set apart from stable hyperthyroidism by a 13 V-J model.

Graves' hyperthyroidism without ophthalmopathy progression within 18 months was termed stable. Germline V gives CDR1 SGHKS, CDR2 YYEKEE (reference sequence). CDR3 length: 17 residues. Trimming at V came to 5 bases and at J to 2 bases, leaving 15 bases not matched to a gene. TCR beta CDR3 sequences were amplified from RNA transcripts. The HTBI primer set drove a first-round RT-PCR of the TCR CDR3. Each CDR3 protein gets one entry after TCRdb re-called the multiplex PCR reads with MiXCR. The sample consists of about 560,000 distinct CDR3 sequences, more than 15% of them appearing once. This clonotype was counted a few times. Its antigen is not identified.

The clonotype was recovered from a woman aged 25 to 39 with Graves' hyperthyroidism. The sequencing input was blood. The V gene is TRBV5-5, the J gene TRBJ1-2; 7 nucleotides agree with TRBD1. CDR3 sequence reads: CASSSHQTGTENYGYTF. The DNA of the CDR3 is TGTGCCAGCAGTTCCCACCAGACCGGGACAGAGAACTATGGCTACACCTTC.